Presented here are 23 T cell receptor beta chains from one specimen sequenced in a study of blood T cell repertoires in COVID-19. Method: immunoSEQ multiplex PCR; TCRdb's copy keeps in-frame clones and lacks some. The table shows roughly 400,000 clones, with roughly 90% occurring only once. Specimen: PBMCs or T cells enriched from blood (not recorded which). These receptors came from a woman aged 40 to 50 with acute COVID-19.

V and J are TRBV9 and TRBJ2-3; 8 bases line up with TRBD2. The CDR3 contains 17 residues. With 3 bases clipped from V and 7 bases from J, the junction kept 16 bases outside the gene matches. CDR1 is SGDLS and CDR2 is YYNGEE in the germline V gene. The CDR3 region has the DNA TGTGCCAGCAGCGCGGAGATTACTAGCGGAGTGGGAAATACGCAGTATTTT. Translating gives CASSAEITSGVGNTQYF.

Details on this clone: This specimen includes other DNA sequences encoding the same CDR3. The chain uses TRBV3-1 (or the pseudogene TRBV3-2) and TRBJ2-5; 7 bases agree with TRBD2. Germline V gene sequence: CDR1 LGHDT, CDR2 YNNKEL (reference sequence). After removal of 3 bases from V and 4 bases from J, the junction contained 2 bases not matched to a gene. The CDR3 runs to 13 residues. The CDR3 loop is CASSQGGGETQYF. The CDR3 region has the DNA TGTGCCAGCAGCCAGGGCGGGGGAGAGACCCAGTACTTC.

This clone was observed once. V is TRBV10-2 and J is TRBJ2-7, with 10 bases fitting TRBD2. Losses at the gene ends were 3 bases for V and 6 bases for J; bases not matched to a gene: 11. Germline V lookup: CDR1 WSHSY, CDR2 SAAADI. CDR3 length equals 16 residues. CDR3 sequence reads: CASSDQFSGGMPEQYF. The CDR3 DNA is TGCGCCAGCAGTGACCAATTTAGCGGGGGGATGCCCGAGCAGTACTTC.

The rearrangement links TRBV9 to TRBJ2-7; 11 bases agree with TRBD1. The junction had 9 bases not matched to a gene; V was cut back by 4 bases and J by 3 bases. CDR1 is SGDLS and CDR2 is YYNGEE in the germline V gene. The CDR3 extends over 16 amino acids. The CDR3 loop is CASSPVMGQGVYEQYF. The DNA of the CDR3 is TGTGCCAGCAGCCCAGTTATGGGACAGGGGGTCTACGAGCAGTACTTC.

The chain employs TRBV5-1 and TRBJ2-5; no clear D. Germline CDR1 SGHRS, CDR2 YFSETQ. The length of the CDR3 is 13 residues. The V and J ends lost 2 bases and 3 bases respectively, with 8 bases between them. Here the CDR3 DNA reads TGCGCCAGCAGCTTTGGGCCAGAAGAGACCCAGTACTTC. The encoded protein is CASSFGPEETQYF.

The V call is TRBV7-9, the J call TRBJ1-2; D may be TRBD1 (6 bases). CDR3 length: 15 amino acids. The ends were cut back, 1 base at V and 4 bases at J, with 13 bases in the middle. The germline V gene has CDR1 SEHNR and CDR2 FQNEAQ (reference sequence). CDR3 nucleotide sequence: TGTGCCAGCAGCTTAGGGCCTGGGACAAGCTATGGCTACACCTTC. Encoded protein: CASSLGPGTSYGYTF.

The rearrangement uses TRBV24-1 and TRBJ2-1, with D perhaps matching TRBD1 (6 bases). CDR1 and CDR2 (germline): KGHDR, SFDVKD. This CDR3 contains 17 residues. V was pared by 3 bases and J by 4 bases, with 18 bases between. The CDR3, as DNA: TGTGCCACCAGTGATCTTGCAGCAGGGGATGCTTACAATGAGCAGTTCTTC. Protein product: CATSDLAAGDAYNEQFF.

This clone was detected only a few times. The chain employs TRBV5-1 and TRBJ2-5; 9 nucleotides align to TRBD1. The V and J ends lost 2 bases and 5 bases, in that order; junction bases with no gene match: 7. The V gene's germline CDR1 is SGHRS and CDR2 YFSETQ. This CDR3 has 15 amino acids. DNA for the CDR3: TGCGCCAGCAGCTTACAGGGGGCGACGGGGGAGACCCAGTACTTC. It encodes CASSLQGATGETQYF.

V usage is TRBV2 and J usage is TRBJ2-3, with TRBD2 matching 8 bases. J lost 5 bases, V lost 4 bases, and 8 bases had no gene match. CDR1 is SNHLY and CDR2 is FYNNEI in the germline V gene. This CDR3 is 15 amino acids long. The CDR3 reads CASSAERGRVDTQYF. The CDR3 DNA reads as TGTGCCAGCAGTGCGGAGCGGGGGAGGGTAGATACGCAGTATTTT.

The V and J genes are TRBV6-1 and TRBJ2-5, with 7 bases aligning to TRBD1. CDR1 is MNHNS, CDR2 SASEGT, per germline. The junction had 12 bases not matched to a gene; V was cut back by 2 bases and J by 3 bases. This CDR3 spans 17 amino acids. CDR3 sequence (DNA): TGTGCCAGCAGTGAATCTGTGGGAAAAGGGGGCGAAGAGACCCAGTACTTC. Its translation: CASSESVGKGGEETQYF.

This clone was seen just once. The CDR3 nucleotides read TGTGCCACCAGCGGAGTGTACAGCTCTTATGGCTACACCTTC. Protein: CATSGVYSSYGYTF. The V and J genes are TRBV15 and TRBJ1-2; D uncertain. V was clipped by 5 bases and J by 5 bases, with 15 bases between them. This CDR3 has 14 residues. Germline V gene data show CDR1 as LNHNV and CDR2 as YYDKDF (reference sequence).

V usage is TRBV10-1 and J usage is TRBJ2-2, with D unresolved. CDR1 WNHNN and CDR2 SYGVQD come from the germline V gene (reference sequence). The CDR3 has 13 residues. Trimming shortened V by 3 bases and J by 4 bases, and 6 bases separated the two germline ends. CDR3 protein: CASSEEITGELFF. The DNA of the CDR3 is TGCGCCAGCAGTGAAGAGATCACCGGGGAGCTGTTTTTT.

The J gene is TRBJ2-7, the V gene TRBV10-3; 8 bases are shared with TRBD2. The V segment lost 3 bases and the J segment 2 bases; nucleotides outside the gene matches: 6. Germline CDR1 is ENHRY and CDR2 is SYGVKD. The CDR3 has 15 residues. CDR3 in DNA: TGTGCCATCAGTGATGAGAGCGGGGGCCCCTACGAGCAGTACTTC. It yields the protein CAISDESGGPYEQYF.

The chain carries TRBV28 and TRBJ1-6; possible D gene TRBD1, 5 bases. The V end was cut by 2 bases, the J end by 11 bases, with 16 bases between. Germline V lookup: CDR1 MDHEN, CDR2 SYDVKM. The CDR3 spans 15 residues. CDR3 protein: CASSLTVRGFAPLHF. The CDR3 bases are TGTGCCAGCAGTTTAACGGTTCGGGGGTTTGCACCCCTCCACTTT.

Concerning this clone: Within the sample, other DNA sequences also encode this same CDR3. The rearrangement links TRBV20-1 to TRBJ2-1; D ambiguous. With 3 bases removed from V and 9 bases from J, the gap between germline ends came to 6 bases. The CDR3 contains 10 residues. Germline V gene sequence: CDR1 DFQATT, CDR2 SNEGSKA (reference sequence). The CDR3, as DNA: TGCAGTGCTAGCGCCGGTGAGCAGTTCTTC. This codes for CSASAGEQFF.

The V and J genes are TRBV19 and TRBJ1-3; maybe TRBD1 (5 bases). The CDR3 totals 15 residues. V gave up 6 bases and J gave up 0 bases, with 12 bases separating them. Germline assignment: CDR1 LNHDA and CDR2 SQIVND (reference sequence). CDR3 sequence reads: CASRAGPSSGNTIYF. Written as DNA, the CDR3 is TGTGCCAGTAGGGCGGGACCGTCCTCTGGAAACACCATATATTTT.

V and J are TRBV7-6 and TRBJ2-3, with TRBD2 matching over 7 bases. The CDR3 covers 13 residues. The germline CDR1 and CDR2 sequences are SGHVS and FNYEAQ. V was clipped by 1 base and J by 6 bases; unmatched bases: 1. CDR3 in amino acids: CASSLVRGDTQYF. The DNA of the CDR3 is TGTGCCAGCAGCTTAGTGCGGGGGGATACGCAGTATTTT.

The chain employs TRBV24-1 and TRBJ1-2; TRBD1 agrees at 9 bases. The CDR3 extends over 16 amino acids. The J segment lost 6 bases and the V segment lost 2 bases, leaving 9 bases of the junction unmatched. Germline V gene data show CDR1 as KGHDR and CDR2 as SFDVKD. CDR3 coding DNA: TGTGCCACCAGTGATTCAAAACAGGGGGCGGGAAATGGCTACACCTTC. It encodes CATSDSKQGAGNGYTF.

The chain uses TRBV18 and TRBJ2-1, with 8 bases matching TRBD1. The CDR3 runs 16 residues. The trim removed 0 bases at V and 8 bases at J, leaving 9 bases unmatched. Germline V gene data show CDR1 as KGHSH and CDR2 as LQKENI. CDR3 sequence reads: CASSPPGQGGMDEQFF. The CDR3 region has the DNA TGTGCCAGCTCACCACCCGGACAGGGCGGGATGGATGAGCAGTTCTTC.

The rearrangement links TRBV9 to TRBJ1-1; 7 bases agree with TRBD1. V lost 3 bases and J lost 1; bases outside the gene matches: 6. The CDR3 contains 15 residues. Germline CDR1 reads SGDLS; CDR2 reads YYNGEE. The CDR3 protein is CASSDTGAPNTEAFF. In DNA form, the CDR3 reads TGTGCCAGCAGCGATACAGGGGCCCCGAACACTGAAGCTTTCTTT.

The chain employs TRBV27 and TRBJ2-1, with D perhaps matching TRBD1 (6 bases). Germline assignment: CDR1 MNHEY and CDR2 SMNVEV (reference sequence). With 3 bases removed from V and 3 bases from J, the gap between germline ends came to 9 bases. The CDR3 sequence is 14 residues long. CDR3 in DNA: TGTGCCAGCAGTTTCCGGGACATCTACAATGAGCAGTTCTTC. It is translated as CASSFRDIYNEQFF.

The chain carries TRBV6-2 or TRBV6-3 and TRBJ1-3; 7 positions match TRBD1. The V gene end was trimmed by 6 bases and the J gene end by 3 bases; junction bases not matched to a gene: 8. Germline V gene sequence: CDR1 MNHEY, CDR2 SVGEGT. The CDR3 is made up of 15 amino acids. CDR3 nucleotide sequence: TGTGCCAGCAGCGACTGGCAGGGGGTTGGAAACACCATATATTTT. This gives the protein CASSDWQGVGNTIYF.

The CDR3 is CASSVRGEGYTF. CDR3 in DNA: TGTGCCAGCAGTGTGCGAGGTGAAGGCTACACCTTC. The chain couples TRBV12-3 or TRBV12-4 to TRBJ1-2; D not certain. The CDR3 covers 12 residues. V was pared by 5 bases and J by 8 bases, with 12 bases between.